This T cell receptor (beta chain) came from a study of post-analysis software for immune sequencing data. As for the study in general: Relapsing-remitting, secondary progressive and progressive-relapsing forms made up the multiple sclerosis disease courses. Findings and caveats of the study: Comparison with controls showed significantly lower normalized Chao1 diversity in multiple sclerosis patients. F-measure co-clustering was strong for batch-matched samples. Elevated frequency relative to controls characterized several TRBV segments in patients, TRBV5-6, TRBV5-1 and TRBV20-1 among them.

As concerns this clonotype: What it binds is unknown.

Presence of unique molecular identifiers characterized the TCR beta cDNA libraries. The authors obtained approximately 460,000 cDNA molecules from approximately 0.95 to 9.8 million T cells. TCRdb analysed the PCR reads with MiXCR anew, one entry per CDR3 protein. This table holds roughly 670,000 distinct CDR3 sequences, about 60% found once. This CDR3 is built from 15 residues. Germline CDR1 is SGHTA and CDR2 is FQGNSA. J lost 6 bases, V lost 1 base, and 8 bases had no gene match. This sequence joins TRBV7-2 and TRBJ2-7; the match to TRBD2 covers 8 bases. The source is a girl aged 2 to 10 with multiple sclerosis. Sequencing was done on a sample of blood. In DNA, the CDR3 is TGTGCCAGCAGCTTAGGCGGGGGGATCGACCTCGAGCAGTACTTC. This encodes CASSLGGGIDLEQYF.